The entry below describes one TCR beta chain. As yet, its antigen is unknown. MiXCR was run by TCRdb on the 5' RACE reads, yielding one entry per CDR3 protein. The sample has more than 150,000 distinct CDR3 sequences, less than 20% seen once. The V and J ends lost 1 base and 6 bases respectively, with 10 bases between them. Germline CDR1 and CDR2: SEHNR and FQNEAQ (reference sequence). CDR3 length equals 13 residues. This specimen belongs to a study of T-cell memory formation after mild COVID-19. Overall study findings and caveats: Later expanders leaned CD4+, whereas day 15 to 85 contracting clones were balanced CD4/CD8. Several responding clones turned up in pre-infection memory, indicating that cross-reactive memory may have taken part.

This chain connects TRBV7-9 to TRBJ2-7; D remains ambiguous. Sequencing was performed on PBMCs or a T cell subset sorted from them (not recorded which). The source is a man aged 18 to 30 who had mild COVID-19 (a few samples of this study predate the infection). Cell type and time point are not known. The CDR3 region has the DNA TGTGCCAGCAGCTTAGACGACTTTAGCGAGCAGTACGTC. Its translation is CASSLDDFSEQYV.